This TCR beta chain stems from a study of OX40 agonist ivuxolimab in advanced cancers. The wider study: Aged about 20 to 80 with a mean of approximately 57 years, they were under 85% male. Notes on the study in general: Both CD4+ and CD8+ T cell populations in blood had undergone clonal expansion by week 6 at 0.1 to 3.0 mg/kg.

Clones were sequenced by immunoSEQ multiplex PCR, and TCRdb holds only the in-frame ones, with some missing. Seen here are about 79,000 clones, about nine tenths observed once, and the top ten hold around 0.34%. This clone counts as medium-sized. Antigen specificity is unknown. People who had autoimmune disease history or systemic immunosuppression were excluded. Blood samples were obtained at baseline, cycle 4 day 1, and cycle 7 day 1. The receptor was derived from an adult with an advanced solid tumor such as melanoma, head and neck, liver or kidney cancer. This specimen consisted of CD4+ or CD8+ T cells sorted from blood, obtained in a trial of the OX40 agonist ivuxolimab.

CDR3 sequence reads: CASSGQQGRTGELFF. The CDR3 DNA is TGTGCCAGCAGCGGTCAACAGGGGAGGACCGGGGAGCTGTTTTTT. The V call is TRBV9, the J call TRBJ2-2; possibly TRBD1 for D (7 bases). The CDR3 has 15 residues. Germline CDR1 and CDR2: SGDLS and YYNGEE. V lost 3 bases and J lost 5, with 14 bases in between.